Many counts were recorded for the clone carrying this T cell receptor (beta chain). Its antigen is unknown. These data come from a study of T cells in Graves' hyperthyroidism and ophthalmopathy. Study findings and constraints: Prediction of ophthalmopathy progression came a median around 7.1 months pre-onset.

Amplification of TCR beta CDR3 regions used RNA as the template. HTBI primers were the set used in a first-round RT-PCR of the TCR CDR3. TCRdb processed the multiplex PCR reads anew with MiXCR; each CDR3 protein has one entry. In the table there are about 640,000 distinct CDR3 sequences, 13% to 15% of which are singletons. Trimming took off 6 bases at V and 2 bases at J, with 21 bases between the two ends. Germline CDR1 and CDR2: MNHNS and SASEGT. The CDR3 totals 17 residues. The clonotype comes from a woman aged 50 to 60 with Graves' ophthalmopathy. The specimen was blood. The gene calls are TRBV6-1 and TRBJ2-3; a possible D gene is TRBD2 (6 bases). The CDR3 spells CASSPYLATSHTDTQYF. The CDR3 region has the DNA TGTGCCAGCAGCCCTTACCTCGCGACTAGTCACACAGATACGCAGTATTTT.